This T cell receptor beta chain emerged from a study of T cells in Graves' hyperthyroidism and ophthalmopathy. Regarding the study as a whole: Through a model of 13 V-J features, ophthalmopathy was separated from stable hyperthyroidism. Ophthalmopathy, which appeared later, was predicted by the model a median roughly 6.5 months before onset.

This clonotype was seen repeatedly, ten times or more. Antigen specificity is unknown. The CDR3 runs to 15 residues. CDR1 and CDR2 from the germline V gene are SNHLY and FYNNEI. Trimming at V came to 5 bases and at J to 2 bases, leaving 6 bases not matched to a gene. Researchers took RNA transcripts and amplified the TCR beta CDR3 regions from them. The TCR CDR3 was amplified in a first-round RT-PCR using the HTBI primer set. TCRdb reprocessed the multiplex PCR reads with MiXCR, giving one entry per CDR3 protein. Of fewer than 450,000 distinct CDR3 sequences listed, roughly 15% were seen once; the top ten hold roughly 19%. In the ophthalmopathy cohort, Clinical Activity Score was at least 3, NOSPECS grade at least 4, and duration under 3 months.

Sequencing was carried out using blood. J is TRBJ1-5 and V is TRBV2, with 7 bases that match TRBD1. The TCR comes from a woman aged 60-75 years with Graves' ophthalmopathy. The CDR3 DNA is TGTGCCAGCAGTTCCGACAGGGTGGGCAATCAGCCCCAGCATTTT. Translating it yields CASSSDRVGNQPQHF. The whole variable domain, filled in from reference TRBV2 and TRBJ1-5, reads EPEVTQTPSHQVTQMGQEVILRCVPISNHLYFYWYRQILGQKVEFLVSFYNNEISEKSEIFDDQFSVERPDGSNFTLKIRSTKLEDSAMYFCASSSDRVGNQPQHFGDGTRLSIL.